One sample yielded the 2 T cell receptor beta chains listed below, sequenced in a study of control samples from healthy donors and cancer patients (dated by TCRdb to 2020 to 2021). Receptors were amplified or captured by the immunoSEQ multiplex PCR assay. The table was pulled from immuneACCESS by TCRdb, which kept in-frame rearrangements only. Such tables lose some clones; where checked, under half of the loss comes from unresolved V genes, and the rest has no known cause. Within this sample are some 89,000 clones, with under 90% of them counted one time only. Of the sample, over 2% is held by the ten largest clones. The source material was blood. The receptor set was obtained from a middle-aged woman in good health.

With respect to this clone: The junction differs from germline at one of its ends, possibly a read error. CDR3: CASSSFLF. The CDR3 bases are TGCGCCAGCAGCTCGTTTCTCTTC. The V call is TRBV4-1, the J call TRBJ2-1; no reliable D call. CDR1 and CDR2 from the germline V gene are MGHRA and YSYEKL. The CDR3 extends over 8 amino acids.

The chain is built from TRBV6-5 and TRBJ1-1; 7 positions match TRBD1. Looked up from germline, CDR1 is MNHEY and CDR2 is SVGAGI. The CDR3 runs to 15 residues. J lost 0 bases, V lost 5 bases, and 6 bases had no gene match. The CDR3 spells CASSTGAPMNTEAFF. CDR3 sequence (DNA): TGTGCCAGCAGTACAGGGGCCCCCATGAACACTGAAGCTTTCTTT.